The 16 T cell receptor beta chains below all came from one sample that was sequenced in a study of shared clonotypes between healthy human individuals. The protocol was immunoSEQ multiplex PCR, while the TCRdb copy is restricted to in-frame clones and leaves out a portion. This repertoire shows fewer than 600,000 clones, roughly four fifths found once; its top ten account for around 12%. Sequenced input: PBMCs. These receptors were collected from a woman aged 40 to 50 in good health. Some clones in this sample may be carry-over from other donors' samples.

The DNA for the CDR3 is TGTGCCAGCAGCCCCCGCGGGGGAGACTACAATGAGCAGTTCTTC. Its protein is CASSPRGGDYNEQFF. The rearrangement links TRBV7-3 to TRBJ2-1; 7 bases are shared with TRBD2. Germline loops: CDR1 SGHTA, CDR2 FQGTGA. This CDR3 is built from 15 residues. The junction had 7 bases not matched to a gene; V was cut back by 5 bases and J by 3 bases.

The chain is built from TRBV29-1 and TRBJ1-1; TRBD1 is a possible D gene (6 bases). The CDR3 contains 15 residues. Germline-derived CDR1 and CDR2 are SQVTM and ANQGSEA. DNA of the CDR3: TGCAGTCAAAAACCCAGGGGATCTGAGGACACTGAAGCTTTCTTT. Amino acids: CSQKPRGSEDTEAFF.

The chain carries TRBV28 and TRBJ1-1, with D unclear. CDR1 and CDR2 (germline): MDHEN, SYDVKM. With 6 bases removed from V and 1 base from J, the gap between germline ends came to 15 bases. This CDR3 has 15 residues. In DNA, the CDR3 is TGTGCCAGCAGGCCCAGACTGTGGGGGAACACTGAAGCTTTCTTT. It encodes CASRPRLWGNTEAFF.

The J gene is TRBJ1-2, the V gene TRBV7-3; 7 bases are shared with TRBD1. Germline CDR1 reads SGHTA; CDR2 reads FQGTGA. This CDR3 comprises 13 residues. J lost 7 bases, V lost 4 bases, and 6 bases had no gene match. CDR3 sequence (DNA): TGTGCCAGCAGCTACGACAGGGAGGGTGGCTACACCTTC. Amino acids: CASSYDREGGYTF.

With respect to this clone: Other DNA sequences in the same sample also yield this CDR3. The rearrangement joins TRBV28 to TRBJ2-7; D remains unclear. The V end was cut by 3 bases, the J end by 5 bases, with 5 bases between. The CDR3 contains 11 residues. CDR1 is MDHEN, CDR2 SYDVKM, per germline. For the CDR3, the DNA is TGTGCCAGCAGTTTTGCTGACGAGCAGTACTTC. Translated: CASSFADEQYF.

The chain couples TRBV9 to TRBJ2-5, with TRBD2 as a possible D gene (6 bases). V gave up 3 bases and J gave up 1 base, with 16 bases separating them. CDR3 length: 16 amino acids. Germline V gives CDR1 SGDLS, CDR2 YYNGEE. The CDR3 is CASSARTGTSQETQYF. CDR3 in DNA: TGTGCCAGCAGCGCCCGAACCGGGACTTCCCAAGAGACCCAGTACTTC.

The chain joins TRBV19 to TRBJ1-1; no clear D. Trimming cost V 4 bases and J 6 bases, with 12 bases left between them. Germline values: CDR1 LNHDA, CDR2 SQIVND (reference sequence). The CDR3 runs 13 residues. CDR3 sequence reads: CASSNGRHSEAFF. The CDR3 DNA reads as TGTGCCAGTAGTAATGGCAGGCATTCTGAAGCTTTCTTT.

The chain employs TRBV10-3 and TRBJ1-4; 11 nucleotides match TRBD1. This CDR3 region has 20 residues. J lost 8 bases, V lost 0 bases, and 17 bases had no gene match. Germline V CDR1 and CDR2: ENHRY, SYGVKD. Here the CDR3 reads CAISESRYRWTGGVREKLFF. CDR3 bases: TGTGCCATCAGTGAGTCGAGATATCGCTGGACAGGGGGCGTGAGGGAAAAACTGTTTTTT.

The rearrangement uses TRBV7-6 and TRBJ1-1; TRBD1 agrees at 10 bases. Trimming cost V 4 bases and J 4 bases; bases outside gene matches: 3. Germline CDR1 is SGHVS and CDR2 is FNYEAQ. CDR3 length equals 14 residues. The CDR3 reads CASSSGTGATEAFF. The CDR3 coding sequence is TGTGCCAGCAGCTCTGGGACAGGGGCCACTGAAGCTTTCTTT.

This clone was observed once. This chain connects TRBV29-1 to TRBJ1-2, with D possibly being TRBD1 (6 bases). The V gene's germline CDR1 is SQVTM and CDR2 ANQGSEA. The V and J ends lost 4 bases and 8 bases respectively, with 17 bases between them. CDR3 length equals 13 residues. In DNA form, the CDR3 reads TGCAGCGTTGGGGAGAGGGTCCAGGGGGGCTACACCTTC. Translating it yields CSVGERVQGGYTF.

The V gene is TRBV5-1, the J gene TRBJ2-5, with 10 bases lining up with TRBD1. The CDR3 length is 15 residues. CDR1 is SGHRS and CDR2 is YFSETQ in the germline V gene. Trimming removed 5 bases from V and 4 bases from J; junction bases left unmatched: 8. CDR3 bases: TGCGCCAGCAGTCCCGGGACAGGGGAGGCAGAGACCCAGTACTTC. Amino acids: CASSPGTGEAETQYF. The full variable domain, with the rest looked up from reference TRBV5-1 and TRBJ2-5, is KAGVTQTPRYLIKTRGQQVTLSCSPISGHRSVSWYQQTPGQGLQFLFEYFSETQRNKGNFPGRFSGRQFSNSRSEMNVSTLELGDSALYLCASSPGTGEAETQYFGPGTRLLVL.

The chain combines TRBV30 with TRBJ1-4; D remains ambiguous. The CDR3 is made up of 14 amino acids. V lost 0 bases and J lost 4, with 9 bases in between. Germline lookup yields CDR1 GTSNPN and CDR2 SVGIG (reference sequence). CDR3 bases: TGTGCCTGGAGTGTACACGGCTTTAATGAAAAACTGTTTTTT. The encoded protein is CAWSVHGFNEKLFF.

The chain employs TRBV27 and TRBJ1-1; perhaps TRBD1 as D (6 bases). The CDR3 consists of 14 residues. Germline V lookup: CDR1 MNHEY, CDR2 SMNVEV (reference sequence). With 5 bases removed from V and 4 bases from J, the gap between germline ends came to 14 bases. CDR3 loop: CASSEQGTGTEAFF. The CDR3 DNA reads TGTGCCAGCAGTGAACAGGGTACGGGCACTGAAGCTTTCTTT.

This chain uses TRBV6-1 with TRBJ2-1; possibly TRBD2 for D (7 bases). CDR3 length equals 14 residues. Germline V gene sequence: CDR1 MNHNS, CDR2 SASEGT. The germline V and J ends were trimmed by 11 bases and 7 bases, with 21 bases remaining between them. CDR3 in DNA: TGTGCCGCCCAGCCGGGGGGCATGGTTAATGAGCAGTTCTTC. Encoded protein: CAAQPGGMVNEQFF.

The genes are TRBV7-2 and TRBJ2-1; 7 positions match TRBD2. V dropped 2 bases and J dropped 3; count of bases not matched to a gene: 4. The CDR3 is made up of 15 amino acids. The germline CDR1 and CDR2 sequences are SGHTA and FQGNSA. CDR3 residues: CASSLSGTGYNEQFF. The DNA of the CDR3 is TGTGCCAGCAGCTTAAGCGGGACCGGCTACAATGAGCAGTTCTTC.

The chain recombines TRBV6-1 with TRBJ2-5; D not certain. The end of the DNA is better explained by TRBJ2-7, so the J call may be wrong. The CDR3 runs 14 residues. Germline CDR1 is MNHNS and CDR2 is SASEGT. The CDR3, as DNA: TGTGCCAGCAGTGAATCGGCGGTAACCTACGAGCAGTACTTC. This translates into CASSESAVTYEQYF.